This T cell receptor (beta chain) was recovered during a study of patients with pleural tuberculosis. TCRdb re-derived calls from the reads in MiXCR, one entry per CDR3 protein. The sample comprises roughly 27,000 distinct CDR3 sequences, 15% to 20% of which are singletons, and roughly 4% rests with the top ten. Germline V CDR1 and CDR2: MNHNY, SVGAGI (reference sequence). This CDR3 spans 15 amino acids. J was trimmed by 1 base and V by 2 bases; bases with no gene match: 2. Many counts were recorded for this clonotype. This TCR derives from a human donor with pleural tuberculosis. The J gene is TRBJ1-1, the V gene TRBV6-6, with TRBD1 identical over 9 bases. Sequences were obtained from peripheral blood. CDR3 protein: CASSYGTGRNTEAFF. The CDR3 nucleotides are TGTGCCAGCAGTTACGGGACAGGGCGGAACACTGAAGCTTTCTTT.